The 20 T cell receptor beta chains below come from one sample, sequenced in a study of blood T cells in healthy people across ages. With a J-beta primer mix and a sample-barcoded 5' primer, a second PCR ran about 6 to 11 cycles. MiXCR, run by TCRdb on the 5' RACE reads, gives a single entry per CDR3 protein. Seen here are roughly 800,000 distinct CDR3 sequences, 58% observed once, and the top ten hold approximately 23%. Sequencing used blood. These receptors all come from a young man in good health.

This clonotype has a handful of counts. J is TRBJ2-3 and V is TRBV7-2; D is tentatively TRBD1 or TRBD2 (5 bases each). CDR1 and CDR2 from the germline V gene are SGHTA and FQGNSA. The CDR3 runs to 16 residues. V was trimmed by 5 bases and J by 3 bases, leaving 18 bases between them. The CDR3 sequence: CASSPPGRGATDTQYF. The CDR3 DNA reads as TGTGCCAGCAGCCCACCGGGACGAGGGGCGACAGATACGCAGTATTTT.

The chain employs TRBV13 and TRBJ2-1; the D is unclear. This CDR3 contains 15 residues. Germline assignment: CDR1 PRHDT and CDR2 FYEKMQ (reference sequence). V lost 3 bases to trimming and J lost 6 bases, with 15 bases between them. CDR3 residues: CASSFLAGDCNEQFF. CDR3 bases: TGTGCCAGCAGCTTTTTAGCCGGCGACTGCAATGAGCAGTTCTTC.

This CDR3 reads CASSRPGAQETQYF. CDR3 coding DNA: TGTGCCAGCAGCCGACCGGGGGCTCAAGAGACCCAGTACTTC. This chain links TRBV7-8 with TRBJ2-5; either TRBD1 or TRBD2 may fit D (6 bases each). Deletions cut 5 bases from V and 2 bases from J, with 12 bases between. CDR3 length: 14 residues. Germline V gene data show CDR1 as SGHVS and CDR2 as FQNEAQ. The full variable domain, in which reference TRBV7-8 and TRBJ2-5 provide the parts outside the CDR3, is GAGVSQSPRYKVAKRGQDVALRCDPISGHVSLFWYQQALGQGPEFLTYFQNEAQLDKSGLPSDRFFAERPEGSVSTLKIQRTQQEDSAVYLCASSRPGAQETQYFGPGTRLLVL.

The CDR3 region is CASSLWQGDTEAFF. The CDR3 DNA reads as TGTGCCAGCAGCTTATGGCAGGGAGACACTGAAGCTTTCTTT. The chain couples TRBV7-3 to TRBJ1-1; D might be TRBD1 (5 bases). The CDR3 extends over 14 amino acids. Germline CDR1 reads SGHTA; CDR2 reads FQGTGA. Trimming cost V 2 bases and J 3 bases, with 10 bases left between them. Complete variable domain (other parts from reference TRBV7-3 and TRBJ1-1): GAGVSQTPSNKVTEKGKYVELRCDPISGHTALYWYRQSLGQGPEFLIYFQGTGAADDSGLPNDRFFAVRPEGSVSTLKIQRTERGDSAVYLCASSLWQGDTEAFFGQGTRLTVV.

This clonotype turned up a few times. The chain joins TRBV10-3 to TRBJ2-7; D is unclear. Looked up from germline, CDR1 is ENHRY and CDR2 is SYGVKD. The V gene lost 6 bases and the J gene lost 6 bases, with 9 bases spanning the gap. The CDR3 has 11 residues. The CDR3 is CAISDLSEQYF. In DNA, the CDR3 is TGTGCCATCAGCGACCTCTCCGAGCAGTACTTC.

A word on this clonotype: Mismatch with germline at one junction end may stem from a read error. V usage is TRBV7-8 and J usage is TRBJ1-5; possibly TRBD1 for D (6 bases). From germline, CDR1 is SGHVS and CDR2 FQNEAQ. The CDR3 length is 13 residues. The CDR3 protein is CAGSQTGGGPQHF. CDR3 bases: TGTGCCGGCAGCCAGACAGGTGGCGGGCCCCAGCATTTT.

V and J are TRBV5-1 and TRBJ2-6; D perhaps matches TRBD1 (6 bases). The germline gives CDR1 SGHRS, CDR2 YFSETQ. Trimming cost V 8 bases and J 1 base, with 22 bases left between them. CDR3 length equals 18 residues. The chain's CDR3 is CASTNTGQFLSGANVLTF. For the CDR3, the DNA is TGCGCCAGTACAAATACAGGACAGTTTTTATCTGGGGCCAACGTCCTGACTTTC.

This clonotype was observed a few times. V and J are TRBV6-2 or TRBV6-3 and TRBJ1-2; TRBD1 matches at 8 bases. CDR1 and CDR2 (germline): MNHEY, SVGEGT. The CDR3 is 14 residues long. V shed 8 bases, J shed 6 bases, and the junction held 11 bases outside the gene matches. CDR3 nucleotides: TGTGCCAGCCATACGGACAGGGAAAACGATGGCTACACCTTC. Encoded protein: CASHTDRENDGYTF.

This clonotype came up a few times. The chain links TRBV7-8 to TRBJ1-5; possibly TRBD1 for D (5 bases). Trimming took off 3 bases at V and 4 bases at J, with 10 bases between the two ends. The CDR3 length is 14 residues. The V gene's germline CDR1 is SGHVS and CDR2 FQNEAQ. The DNA for the CDR3 is TGTGCCAGCAGCTTGGGACCGATTAATCAGCCCCAGCATTTT. Translated, it gives CASSLGPINQPQHF.

The J gene is TRBJ2-7, the V gene TRBV27; the D gene could be TRBD1 or TRBD2 (5 bases each). Trimming cost V 8 bases and J 5 bases, with 22 bases left between them. Germline CDR1 MNHEY, CDR2 SMNVEV (reference sequence). This CDR3 spans 15 amino acids. CDR3 protein: CASWGRAVGEHEQYF. CDR3 in DNA: TGTGCCAGCTGGGGCCGGGCCGTCGGGGAGCACGAGCAGTACTTC.

This chain connects TRBV5-6 to TRBJ2-3; no clear D gene. V was shortened by 7 bases and J by 2 bases, with 14 bases between the two germline ends. Per the germline V gene, CDR1 is SGHDT and CDR2 is YYEEEE. The CDR3 sequence is 14 residues long. CDR3 region: CASHDPQVTDTQYF. CDR3 coding DNA: TGTGCCAGCCACGACCCCCAAGTCACAGATACGCAGTATTTT.

This sequence joins TRBV5-1 and TRBJ2-4; D is possibly TRBD2 (6 bases). The end of the DNA aligns better with TRBJ2-7, so the J call may be wrong. The CDR3 spans 14 residues. Germline CDR1 and CDR2: SGHRS and YFSETQ. CDR3 coding DNA: TGCGCCAGCAGCTTAGCTGACGGGAGCTACGAGCAGTACTTC. Translated: CASSLADGSYEQYF.

This clonotype has just a few counts. Sequence at one end of the junction differs from germline and may be a read error. The rearrangement joins TRBV11-1 to TRBJ1-2; D uncertain. CDR1 and CDR2 from the germline V gene are SGHAT and FQDESV (reference sequence). The CDR3 covers 13 residues. The CDR3 here is CASSLAVYAGYTF. The CDR3 DNA sequence: TGTGCCAGCAGCCTAGCCGTTTACGCTGGCTACACCTTC.

The genes are TRBV28 and TRBJ2-1, with D perhaps assigned TRBD1 or TRBD2 (7 bases each). Between the trimmed V and J ends, which lost 5 bases and 1 base, there was a span of 15 bases. Germline CDR1 MDHEN, CDR2 SYDVKM. This CDR3 spans 16 amino acids. The CDR3: CASSPREGASYNEQFF. The CDR3, as DNA: TGTGCCAGCAGTCCCAGGGAGGGGGCTTCCTACAATGAGCAGTTCTTC.

This clonotype was recorded a few times. The chain is built from TRBV29-1 and TRBJ2-1; 7 bases match TRBD1. Germline V lookup: CDR1 SQVTM, CDR2 ANQGSEA. This CDR3 is 15 amino acids long. The junction had 10 bases not matched to a gene; V was cut back by 4 bases and J by 4 bases. This CDR3 reads CSVAGPRDRYNEQFF. In DNA form, the CDR3 reads TGCAGCGTTGCAGGCCCCCGGGACAGATACAATGAGCAGTTCTTC.

The chain carries TRBV10-3 and TRBJ2-1; 7 bases map to TRBD2. CDR3 length: 22 residues. Trimming removed 2 bases from V and 8 bases from J; junction bases left unmatched: 30. CDR1 and CDR2 from the germline V gene are ENHRY and SYGVKD. Here the CDR3 reads CAISEKDFGVGDGGSIPDEQFF. CDR3 DNA sequence: TGTGCCATCAGTGAGAAAGATTTTGGGGTCGGCGATGGCGGGAGTATCCCCGATGAGCAGTTCTTC.

The genes are TRBV2 and TRBJ2-6; D is unclear. V was cut by 9 bases and J by 2 bases, with 8 bases left in between. The V gene's germline CDR1 is SNHLY and CDR2 FYNNEI. The CDR3 has 13 residues. CDR3: CARGPAGANVLTF. The CDR3, as DNA: TGTGCCAGAGGCCCCGCTGGGGCCAACGTCCTGACTTTC.

This clonotype has more than one count but fewer than ten. This chain connects TRBV13 to TRBJ1-1; possibly TRBD1 for D (6 bases). Trimming stripped 7 bases from V and 8 bases from J, with 11 bases between. Germline CDR1 is PRHDT and CDR2 is FYEKMQ (reference sequence). The CDR3 totals 11 residues. CDR3 DNA: TGTGCCAGCACCTCCGGGACAGAAGCTTTCTTT. Protein sequence: CASTSGTEAFF.

J is TRBJ2-7 and V is TRBV10-3, with D tentatively TRBD1 or TRBD2 (5 bases each). CDR3 length: 15 residues. V was clipped by 5 bases and J by 2 bases, with 16 bases between them. CDR1 is ENHRY, CDR2 SYGVKD, per germline. The CDR3 protein is CAISPGQRGPYEQYF. The CDR3, as DNA: TGTGCCATCAGTCCGGGTCAAAGGGGACCCTACGAGCAGTACTTC.

V and J are TRBV9 and TRBJ1-2; maybe TRBD1 (5 bases). CDR1 is SGDLS and CDR2 is YYNGEE in the germline V gene. V lost 3 bases to trimming and J lost 4 bases, with 19 bases between them. The CDR3 is 16 residues long. This chain's CDR3 is CASSATTGPLIYGYTF. CDR3 DNA: TGTGCCAGCAGCGCCACCACAGGTCCCCTAATCTATGGCTACACCTTC.